Listed below are T cell receptor beta chains from one sample, sequenced in a study of technical replicates of blood from a handful of donors. Sequencing used immunoSEQ multiplex PCR; TCRdb keeps in-frame clones, though not all of them. The table includes about 83,000 clones, roughly 91% detected once. Sequences were obtained from T cells isolated from PBMCs. The receptors derive from a human donor in good health. Each CDR3 is given with its conserved first and last residue. The D gene is left open where the match is weak. Part of the rows lack a size; the others show once, few, many or a class for expanded clones.

V gene	D gene	clone size	J gene	CDR3 DNA	CDR3 protein
TRBV5-5	-	-	TRBJ1-1	TGTGCCAGCAGCTACGGGTGGAACACTGAAGCTTTCTTT	CASSYGWNTEAFF
TRBV4-1	-	few	TRBJ1-1	TGCGCCAGCAGCCAAGATAGGGGGAGGGCCACTGAAGCTTTCTTT	CASSQDRGRATEAFF
TRBV6-1	-	-	TRBJ1-1	TGTGCCAGCAGGGGAGTTCAGGGGCGAGAAGCTTTCTTT	CASRGVQGREAFF
TRBV10-3	-	-	TRBJ2-5	TGTGCCATCAGTGGGTCCAGGGAGACCCAGTACTTC	CAISGSRETQYF
TRBV6-5	-	-	TRBJ1-3	TGTGCCAGCAGTTATCTTGGCAAGGGGGCTGGAAACACCATATATTTT	CASSYLGKGAGNTIYF
TRBV14	-	-	TRBJ1-3	TGTGCCAGCAGCCAAGGAGACAGCTCTGGAAACACCATATATTTT	CASSQGDSSGNTIYF
TRBV2	-	once	TRBJ1-5	TGTGCCAGCAGCGACCCGACAGCCCTCGGGCAGCCCCAGCATTTT	CASSDPTALGQPQHF
TRBV4-1	-	-	TRBJ2-1	TGCGCCAGCAGCCATTCCAGGGTCAATGAGCAGTTCTTC	CASSHSRVNEQFF
TRBV6-5	TRBD1	-	TRBJ2-4	TGTGCCAGCAGTTACCGGACAGGGCGTAACATTCAGTACTTC	CASSYRTGRNIQYF
TRBV11-2	-	-	TRBJ2-3	TGTGCCAGCAGCCCATTGGCCAGACAGCGCCTCACAGATACGCAGTATTTT	CASSPLARQRLTDTQYF
TRBV13	TRBD1	-	TRBJ2-4	TGTGCCAGCAGCTTAGGAGACAGGGGAAAAAACTTC	CASSLGDRGKNF
TRBV5-1	-	-	TRBJ2-1	TGCGCCAGCAGCTTCGGGAATGAGCAGTTCTTC	CASSFGNEQFF
TRBV4-1	TRBD2	-	TRBJ2-2	TGCGCCAGCAGCCAGGGACTAGCATTTAACACCGGGGAGCTGTTTTTT	CASSQGLAFNTGELFF
TRBV9	TRBD2	-	TRBJ2-7	TGTGCCAGCAGCCCCCGGACTAGCGGAACCTACGAGCAGTACTTC	CASSPRTSGTYEQYF
TRBV28	TRBD2	-	TRBJ2-3	TGTGCCAGCTGGACACCTCGGGACTACAACACAGATACGCAGTATTTT	CASWTPRDYNTDTQYF
TRBV30	-	-	TRBJ2-1	TGTGCCTGGACCCCAGTCGGCGGGAATGAGCAGTTCTTC	CAWTPVGGNEQFF
TRBV5-1	-	-	TRBJ2-1	TGCGCCAGCAGCTTGACCACGAGCGGGAATGAGCAGTTCTTC	CASSLTTSGNEQFF
TRBV18	TRBD1	-	TRBJ1-4	TGTGCCAGCTCACCGGGACAGGGCGGTGAAAAACTGTTTTTT	CASSPGQGGEKLFF
TRBV19	TRBD1	-	TRBJ1-5	TGTGCCAGTAGTATAGAAGGGACAGGGGACGGTCAGCCCCAGCATTTT	CASSIEGTGDGQPQHF
TRBV4-3	TRBD1	-	TRBJ1-2	TGCGCCAGCAGCCAAGATCGGACAGGGTCAAAGAGCTACACCTTC	CASSQDRTGSKSYTF
TRBV6-5	-	-	TRBJ1-1	TGTGCCAGCAGTAAGGCAGGGTACACTGAAGCTTTCTTT	CASSKAGYTEAFF
TRBV18	TRBD2	-	TRBJ2-3	TGTGCCAGCTCACCACCGGGCGGGAGTTCAGATACGCAGTATTTT	CASSPPGGSSDTQYF
TRBV9	-	-	TRBJ1-1	TGTGCCAGCAGCGTAGGGCCCGTGGCCACTGAAGCTTTCTTT	CASSVGPVATEAFF
TRBV11-2	-	-	TRBJ1-2	TGTGCCAGCAGCTTAGCTTTCAACAGCATAGGATACACCTTC	CASSLAFNSIGYTF
TRBV5-4	TRBD1	-	TRBJ1-3	TGTGCCAGCAGTTCCGGGACAGGTCTATATGGAAACACCATATATTTT	CASSSGTGLYGNTIYF
TRBV7-8	-	-	TRBJ1-1	TGTGCCAGCCGCACAGGTTTTTCCACTGAAGCTTTCTTT	CASRTGFSTEAFF
TRBV7-2	-	-	TRBJ2-1	TGTGCCAGCAGCCCTTACTCCTCGGATGAGCAGTTCTTC	CASSPYSSDEQFF
TRBV7-9	-	once	TRBJ1-1	TGTGCCAGCAGCCACCCCCGGGGGGCCGGCACTGAAGCTTTCTTT	CASSHPRGAGTEAFF
TRBV11-1	TRBD2	-	TRBJ2-7	TGTGCCAGCAGCTTAGGAGCGGGACTAGGCGAGCAGTACTTC	CASSLGAGLGEQYF
TRBV13	-	-	TRBJ2-1	TGTGCCAGCAGCCCGGAGGGGGCTAACAATGAGCAGTTCTTC	CASSPEGANNEQFF
TRBV5-4	TRBD2	once	TRBJ2-1	TGTGCCAGCAGCTTACTAGCGGGAGGTTACAATGAGCAGTTCTTC	CASSLLAGGYNEQFF
TRBV7-6	TRBD2	-	TRBJ2-7	TGTGCCAGCAGCCCTCGGAGCGGGGGGGCCTACGAGCAGTACTTC	CASSPRSGGAYEQYF
TRBV6-6	-	-	TRBJ2-3	TGTGCCAGCAGTCTGGAAGGAGAGGATACGCAGTATTTT	CASSLEGEDTQYF
TRBV4-1	TRBD1	-	TRBJ2-1	TGCGCCAGCAGCCTTCAAACAGGGGGCGTTCACTACAATGAGCAGTTCTTC	CASSLQTGGVHYNEQFF
TRBV28	TRBD1	-	TRBJ2-7	TGTGCCAGCAGTTTGGGACAGCCCTACGAGCAGTACTTC	CASSLGQPYEQYF
TRBV9	-	-	TRBJ1-2	TGTGCCAGCAGCTCACAGATGGTTGGCTACACCTTC	CASSSQMVGYTF
TRBV11-1	TRBD2	-	TRBJ2-1	TGTGCCAGCAGCCCCGGGACTAGCGGGACCAATGAGCAGTTCTTC	CASSPGTSGTNEQFF
TRBV5-1	TRBD1	-	TRBJ1-2	TGCGCCAGCAGCCAGGGACAGGGGGGCTATGGCTACACCTTC	CASSQGQGGYGYTF
TRBV2	TRBD1	-	TRBJ1-3	TGTGCCAGCAGCGGACAGGGACTATCCGGAAACACCATATATTTT	CASSGQGLSGNTIYF
TRBV18	-	once	TRBJ1-2	TGTGCCAGCTCACCTCCGGGACACACAGAGGGTGGCTACACCTTC	CASSPPGHTEGGYTF
TRBV5-6	-	-	TRBJ1-5	TGTGCCAGCAGCTTGGTAGGCGGGGGTCAGCCCCAGCATTTT	CASSLVGGGQPQHF
TRBV15	-	-	TRBJ1-1	TGTGCCACCAGCATATTAGGGGGAACTGAAGCTTTCTTT	CATSILGGTEAFF
TRBV6-1	-	-	TRBJ2-1	TGTGCCACCCTTCCTCGCTCCTACAATGAGCAGTTCTTC	CATLPRSYNEQFF
TRBV9	-	-	TRBJ2-7	TGTGCCAGCAGCCCCCTAACGGACAGATACGAGCAGTACTTC	CASSPLTDRYEQYF
TRBV4-3	TRBD1	-	TRBJ2-1	TGCGCCAGCAGCCAAGATCTTATCAGGGACAGCCTTTACAATGAGCAGTTCTTC	CASSQDLIRDSLYNEQFF
TRBV4-2	-	-	TRBJ2-4	TGTGCCAGCAGCCACCGCTATGACATTCAGTACTTC	CASSHRYDIQYF
TRBV30	-	-	TRBJ2-7	TGTGCCTGGAGTCCTCAGACAGTTGCTACCTACGAGCAGTACTTC	CAWSPQTVATYEQYF
TRBV19	-	-	TRBJ2-5	TGTGCCAGTTCCGTTGCGTGGGCTCAAGAGACCCAGTACTTC	CASSVAWAQETQYF
TRBV5-6	TRBD1	-	TRBJ1-1	TGTGCCAGCAGCCGACAGGGGGCGGAAGCTTTCTTT	CASSRQGAEAFF
TRBV11-2	-	-	TRBJ1-1	TGTGCCAGCACCCTTAGGCCCCGGGATCCCACTGAAGCTTTCTTT	CASTLRPRDPTEAFF
TRBV7-3	-	-	TRBJ1-2	TGTGCCAGCAGCTCCCCGGACAGAAAAATTTACTATGGCTACACCTTC	CASSSPDRKIYYGYTF
TRBV6-5	-	-	TRBJ1-2	TGTGCCAGCAGTCCCCTCGGAAGGGACAATGGCTACACCTTC	CASSPLGRDNGYTF